This TCR beta chain was recorded in a study of STAT5B mutations in CD4+ large granular lymphocyte leukemia. Broader study findings: Main leukemic clonotypes were patient-specific, but approximately 27% appeared at low frequency elsewhere. CD4-sorted patient repertoires seemed more clonal than healthy CD4+ repertoires. Without HLA matching, higher CD4+ than CD8+ T-LGLL clonality could reflect small sample size.

A word on this clone: What it binds is not known. Other DNA sequences from this sample encode an identical CDR3 as well.

Original data processing: Productive clonotypes were detectable down to 2.59 x 10-5 frequency. Method: immunoSEQ multiplex PCR; TCRdb's copy keeps in-frame clones and lacks some. That table supplies the V and J calls and clone size; D and trimming were determined from the DNA. Altogether some 41,000 clones are present, roughly 76% being singletons, with the ten largest covering approximately 3.8%. Germline values: CDR1 SGHRS, CDR2 YFSETQ. The V gene lost 3 bases and the J gene lost 5 bases, with 10 bases spanning the gap. There are 13 residues in the CDR3. The specimen sequenced was CD4+ T cells from blood buffy coats. The chain uses TRBV5-1 and TRBJ2-3; D uncertain. This sequence was found in a human donor in good health. CDR3: CASSSSSGDTQYF. DNA of the CDR3: TGCGCCAGCAGCTCCTCATCTGGAGATACGCAGTATTTT.